These 25 T cell receptor beta chains came from one sample sequenced in a study of cytomegalovirus exposure and HLA in healthy donors. Amplification used 60 Vbeta primers and 13 Jbeta primers. Profiled with immunoSEQ multiplex PCR; TCRdb holds only in-frame clones, not every one. The sample has 45,000 to 65,000 clones, over 80% seen once. The source material was PBMCs. The receptors derive from a young man in good health and CMV-seronegative.

V and J are TRBV11-3 and TRBJ2-7; 7 bases are shared with TRBD1. With 1 base clipped from V and 4 bases from J, the junction kept 13 bases outside the gene matches. Germline V gene sequence: CDR1 SGHNT, CDR2 YENEEA. CDR3 size: 17 residues. The chain's CDR3 is CASSLVGGRTGLYEQYF. The CDR3 DNA reads as TGTGCCAGCAGCTTAGTAGGGGGACGGACAGGACTTTACGAGCAGTACTTC.

The chain links TRBV13 to TRBJ2-7, with D possibly being TRBD2 (7 bases). Per germline, CDR1 PRHDT and CDR2 FYEKMQ (reference sequence). Trimming removed 8 bases at V and 4 bases at J, with 24 bases between. The CDR3 is 16 residues long. The CDR3 protein is CASGPGGGRPTYEQYF. DNA for the CDR3: TGTGCCAGCGGGCCGGGGGGCGGGAGACCTACTTACGAGCAGTACTTC. Complete variable domain (other parts from reference TRBV13 and TRBJ2-7): AAGVIQSPRHLIKEKRETATLKCYPIPRHDTVYWYQQGPGQDPQFLISFYEKMQSDKGSIPDRFSAQQFSDYHSELNMSSLELGDSALYFCASGPGGGRPTYEQYFGPGTRLTVT.

This rearrangement joins TRBV25-1 to TRBJ2-5; D is perhaps TRBD2 (7 bases). There are 15 residues in the CDR3. Between the trimmed V and J ends, which lost 6 bases and 5 bases, there was a span of 19 bases. Germline CDR1 reads MGHDK; CDR2 reads SYGVNS. CDR3 in amino acids: CASSPLGGREETQYF. CDR3 DNA sequence: TGTGCCAGCAGCCCTCTTGGGGGGCGGGAGGAGACCCAGTACTTC.

CDR3 sequence reads: CASSRGQGSSYNEQFF. The CDR3 DNA reads TGTGCCAGCAGCCGGGGACAGGGCAGCTCCTACAATGAGCAGTTCTTC. V gene TRBV2 combines with J gene TRBJ2-1; 9 bases match TRBD1. The CDR3 is made up of 16 amino acids. Germline values: CDR1 SNHLY, CDR2 FYNNEI. The trim removed 6 bases at V and 0 bases at J, leaving 6 bases unmatched.

The chain employs TRBV5-4 and TRBJ1-2, with 11 bases lining up with TRBD1. The CDR3 sequence is 15 residues long. Germline CDR1 and CDR2: SGHNT and YYREEE (reference sequence). Trimming cost V 4 bases and J 6 bases; bases outside gene matches: 8. CDR3 in DNA: TGTGCCAGCAGCCCTAGGGACAGGGGGTGGGATGGCTACACCTTC. It translates to CASSPRDRGWDGYTF.

The genes are TRBV7-2 and TRBJ2-1; TRBD1 aligns across 10 bases. The CDR3 has 19 residues. Germline loops: CDR1 SGHTA, CDR2 FQGNSA. Losses at the gene ends were 5 bases for V and 3 bases for J; bases not matched to a gene: 16. This chain's CDR3 is CASSAQGTGVPRRYNEQFF. The CDR3 bases are TGTGCCAGCAGCGCTCAAGGGACAGGGGTTCCTCGCCGCTACAATGAGCAGTTCTTC.

The chain combines TRBV19 with TRBJ2-1, with 7 nucleotides matching TRBD1. V gave up 8 bases and J gave up 4 bases; unmatched junction bases: 11. Germline-derived CDR1 and CDR2 are LNHDA and SQIVND (reference sequence). The CDR3 spans 15 residues. This CDR3 reads CASSSGTEPYNEQFF. DNA of the CDR3: TGTGCCAGTTCCTCCGGGACAGAGCCATACAATGAGCAGTTCTTC.

Concerning this clone: Compared with germline, one end of the junction differs, possibly owing to a read error. The rearrangement uses TRBV7-7 and TRBJ2-5; 9 bases fit TRBD1. The length of the CDR3 is 15 residues. Germline lookup yields CDR1 SSHAT and CDR2 FNYEAQ (reference sequence). Here the CDR3 reads CASSLPGQGKETQYF. CDR3 DNA: TGTGCTAGCAGCTTACCGGGACAGGGTAAAGAGACCCAGTACTTC.

This sequence joins TRBV5-8 and TRBJ2-3, with 7 bases fitting TRBD1. J was trimmed by 3 bases and V by 2 bases; bases with no gene match: 6. CDR1 and CDR2 from the germline V gene are SGHTS and YDEGEE. The CDR3 runs to 15 residues. The CDR3 nucleotides read TGTGCCAGCAGCTTTGACAGGGTTAGAACAGATACGCAGTATTTT. Amino acids: CASSFDRVRTDTQYF.

This chain joins TRBV27 and TRBJ2-2; 14 bases align to TRBD2. Germline V gene data show CDR1 as MNHEY and CDR2 as SMNVEV (reference sequence). V lost 6 bases to trimming and J lost 7 bases; unmatched junction nucleotides: 10. The CDR3 totals 17 residues. The CDR3 reads CASSPGTSGSLVGELFF. The CDR3 bases are TGTGCCAGCAGCCCCGGGACTAGCGGGAGCCTAGTCGGGGAGCTGTTTTTT.

The chain recombines TRBV28 with TRBJ2-6, with D maybe TRBD2 (5 bases). The CDR3 consists of 15 residues. V lost 7 bases and J 2 bases, leaving 12 bases between the germline ends. CDR1 MDHEN and CDR2 SYDVKM come from the germline V gene. This CDR3 reads CASIGGAAGANVLTF. As DNA, the CDR3 is TGTGCCAGCATTGGAGGAGCGGCTGGGGCCAACGTCCTGACTTTC.

This chain uses TRBV7-2 with TRBJ2-7; 8 bases are a match to TRBD1. The CDR3 runs to 14 residues. Unmatched junction bases numbered 3, after V lost 1 base and J lost 4 bases. The germline V gene encodes CDR1 SGHTA and CDR2 FQGNSA. CDR3 sequence: CASSLGQGAYEQYF. Here the CDR3 DNA reads TGTGCCAGCAGCTTAGGCCAGGGGGCTTACGAGCAGTACTTC. Full variable domain (outside the CDR3, taken from reference TRBV7-2 and TRBJ2-7): GAGVSQSPSNKVTEKGKDVELRCDPISGHTALYWYRQSLGQGLEFLIYFQGNSAPDKSGLPSDRFSAERTGGSVSTLTIQRTQQEDSAVYLCASSLGQGAYEQYFGPGTRLTVT.

V gene TRBV6-5 combines with J gene TRBJ2-3, with D possibly matching TRBD1 (5 bases). Germline V gives CDR1 MNHEY, CDR2 SVGAGI. Trimming took 6 bases from V and 2 from J, leaving 12 bases between them. The CDR3 is made up of 14 amino acids. CDR3 region: CASRFQGYTDTQYF. The DNA of the CDR3 is TGTGCCAGCAGGTTTCAGGGATACACAGATACGCAGTATTTT.

This rearrangement joins TRBV5-1 to TRBJ1-2; 9 bases agree with TRBD1. This CDR3 has 14 residues. With V trimmed by 4 bases and J by 7 bases, 8 bases remained unmatched. The germline V gene has CDR1 SGHRS and CDR2 YFSETQ. The chain's CDR3 is CASSQEGTGSGYTF. The CDR3, as DNA: TGCGCCAGCAGCCAGGAGGGGACAGGGAGTGGCTACACCTTC.

V gene TRBV7-6 combines with J gene TRBJ2-3; tentative D call: TRBD1 (5 bases). This CDR3 is built from 14 residues. V lost 5 bases and J 6 bases, leaving 15 bases between the germline ends. Germline V gene sequence: CDR1 SGHVS, CDR2 FNYEAQ. CDR3 sequence reads: CASSPVGKGDTQYF. The CDR3 nucleotides are TGTGCCAGCAGCCCAGTTGGGAAGGGGGATACGCAGTATTTT.

The chain has TRBV6-5 and TRBJ2-1; 7 nucleotides match TRBD1. This CDR3 contains 14 residues. V shed 6 bases, J shed 7 bases, and the junction held 9 bases outside the gene matches. CDR1 is MNHEY and CDR2 is SVGAGI in the germline V gene. CDR3 bases: TGTGCCAGCAGCCAACGGACAGGTGTAAATGAGCAGTTCTTC. This gives the protein CASSQRTGVNEQFF.

This chain uses TRBV6-1 with TRBJ2-7; D remains ambiguous. The germline V gene encodes CDR1 MNHNS and CDR2 SASEGT. The CDR3 contains 11 residues. V was pared by 9 bases and J by 4 bases, with 10 bases between. The CDR3 region has the DNA TGTGCCAGTGCTTTGCAGTACGAGCAGTACTTC. This gives the protein CASALQYEQYF.

This clone showed up just once. The V gene is TRBV6-5, the J gene TRBJ1-4; possibly TRBD1 for D (5 bases). Germline V lookup: CDR1 MNHEY, CDR2 SVGAGI. The length of the CDR3 is 14 residues. V dropped 7 bases and J dropped 8 bases, with 17 bases sitting between them. As DNA, the CDR3 is TGTGCCAGCAAGCCCGACAGCCGTGAAGAAAAACTGTTTTTT. Residues: CASKPDSREEKLFF.

A single count supports this clone. V usage is TRBV28 and J usage is TRBJ2-7; the D gene is possibly TRBD1 (5 bases). Between the trimmed V and J ends, which lost 3 bases and 7 bases, there was a span of 13 bases. Germline loops: CDR1 MDHEN, CDR2 SYDVKM. The CDR3 contains 13 residues. In nucleotides, the CDR3 is TGTGCCAGCAGTTTCGGCCATAGGGGTGAGCAGTACTTC. It translates to CASSFGHRGEQYF.

In this sample, this clone turned up once. The CDR3 is CARGRALNTEAFF. The CDR3 coding sequence is TGCGCCAGGGGCAGGGCTCTGAACACTGAAGCTTTCTTT. The rearrangement links TRBV23-1 to TRBJ1-1, with TRBD1 as a possible D gene (5 bases). TRBV23-1 is marked as an open reading frame, function uncertain. This CDR3 contains 13 residues. V was pared by 9 bases and J by 0 bases, with 11 bases between.

This chain's CDR3 is CASRRSGEIGPQHF. The CDR3 nucleotides are TGTGCCAGTAGGAGATCAGGGGAGATAGGGCCCCAGCATTTT. The V and J genes are TRBV19 and TRBJ1-5, with D possibly matching TRBD1 (6 bases). Germline V gene data show CDR1 as LNHDA and CDR2 as SQIVND (reference sequence). The CDR3 runs to 14 residues. The V end was cut by 6 bases, the J end by 9 bases, with 18 bases between.

V and J are TRBV19 and TRBJ2-3; possibly TRBD2 for D (6 bases). The germline V gene has CDR1 LNHDA and CDR2 SQIVND (reference sequence). This CDR3 comprises 14 residues. Trimming pared 5 bases from V and 2 bases from J, leaving 11 bases between. This CDR3 is CASSPGSPTDTQYF. CDR3 coding DNA: TGTGCCAGTAGTCCCGGGAGCCCCACAGATACGCAGTATTTT.

CDR3 nucleotides: TGTGCCAGCAAGGGATCCGAGACAGGGGATCTTCAGTACTTC. This gives the protein CASKGSETGDLQYF. The chain joins TRBV25-1 to TRBJ2-4; 8 bases fit TRBD1. With V trimmed by 7 bases and J by 11 bases, 13 bases remained unmatched. Germline CDR1 reads MGHDK; CDR2 reads SYGVNS. The CDR3 loop spans 14 amino acids.

The chain is built from TRBV6-5 and TRBJ1-3, with D hard to call. In germline, CDR1 is MNHEY, CDR2 SVGAGI. The CDR3 extends over 14 amino acids. Trimming shortened V by 4 bases and J by 2 bases, and 9 bases separated the two germline ends. The CDR3 here is CASSWIGPGNTIYF. CDR3 DNA sequence: TGTGCCAGCAGTTGGATTGGGCCTGGAAACACCATATATTTT.

This chain links TRBV28 with TRBJ1-5; TRBD1 agrees at 10 bases. Germline V lookup: CDR1 MDHEN, CDR2 SYDVKM. CDR3 length equals 15 residues. V trimming: 4 bases; J trimming: 6 bases; junction bases outside the gene matches: 6. As DNA, the CDR3 is TGTGCCAGCAGTTCCCCGGGACAGGGGTTTCAGCCCCAGCATTTT. Protein product: CASSSPGQGFQPQHF. The variable domain in full, with the rest retrieved from reference TRBV28 and TRBJ1-5, is DVKVTQSSRYLVKRTGEKVFLECVQDMDHENMFWYRQDPGLGLRLIYFSYDVKMKEKGDIPEGYSVSREKKERFSLILESASTNQTSMYLCASSSPGQGFQPQHFGDGTRLSIL.